This paragraph reports one T cell receptor beta chain. Its specificity is unknown. These data originate in a study of PD-1 blockade in classical Hodgkin lymphoma. For the study at large: A 3 mg/kg intravenous dose of nivolumab was received by patients every 2 weeks. Regarding the study as a whole: Similar baseline diversity was found in complete responders and newly diagnosed patients. Significant TCR diversity gains by C4D1 occurred in CD4+ but not CD8+ cells.

Sequencing used immunoSEQ multiplex PCR; TCRdb keeps in-frame clones, though not all of them. This table holds fewer than 50,000 clones, approximately 78% found once. Time point indicated: cycle 4 day 1 (C4D1), after less than seven weeks of nivolumab. The patients all showed relapse after autologous stem cell transplantation, while their brentuximab vedotin exposure varied. The source is a human donor with classical Hodgkin lymphoma. This sample comprised peripheral blood mononuclear cells (PBMCs), obtained before the fourth cycle of nivolumab.

The CDR3 coding sequence is TGTGCCAGCAGCGTAGCTGGCTCCACGCTCGGAAACACCATATATTTT. Translated: CASSVAGSTLGNTIYF. This chain links TRBV9 with TRBJ1-3, with unresolved D. V was shortened by 0 bases and J by 4 bases, with 14 bases between the two germline ends. The CDR3 length is 16 residues. Per germline, CDR1 SGDLS and CDR2 YYNGEE.